This T cell receptor (beta chain) is from a study of blood T cell repertoires in COVID-19. Study background: Spain, Italy and the United States supplied samples that represented acute and convalescent COVID-19. T cells, B-cell-depleted T cells, or PBMCs provided the cDNA or gDNA that served as material.

Source study methods: Amplified reference gene primers provided the basis for estimating nucleated cell counts. TCRdb keeps only in-frame clones here, not all; method: immunoSEQ multiplex PCR. V, J and clone size are taken as reported in that table, and D and trimming were inferred from the DNA itself. The data contain about 150,000 clones, approximately 90% of them singletons. The V gene end was trimmed by 1 base and the J gene end by 4 bases; junction bases not matched to a gene: 2. Germline V CDR1 and CDR2: SGDLS, YYNGEE. The CDR3 has 14 amino acids. This chain joins TRBV9 and TRBJ2-1; 7 bases match TRBD2. Sequencing was done on a sample of peripheral blood. The clonotype was recovered from a human donor in a cohort sampled during active COVID-19. This CDR3 reads CASSVLADYNEQFF. The CDR3 bases are TGTGCCAGCAGCGTACTAGCGGATTACAATGAGCAGTTCTTC.